Listed below are T cell receptor beta chains from one sample, sequenced in a study of T cells in lung cancer brain metastases. TCRdb keeps only in-frame clones here, not all; method: immunoSEQ multiplex PCR. The repertoire holds fewer than 6,000 clones, with less than 90% as singletons. Sequenced input: tumor tissue from the primary lung tumor. The receptors were sampled from a woman between 50 and 59 years old with non-small cell lung cancer. CDR3s include the opening cysteine and the closing phenylalanine or tryptophan. Fields, in order: J gene, V gene, clone size, D gene, CDR3 protein, CDR3 DNA. A D gene is named only where the DNA matches it firmly. A clone size is listed for some rows: how often the clone was seen (once, few, many), or a class if it is expanded.

TRBJ2-5 TRBV15 . . CATSASGTEETQYF TGTGCCACCAGTGCATCCGGGACTGAAGAGACCCAGTACTTC
TRBJ1-5 TRBV5-6 . . CASTLGGGASNQPQHF TGTGCCAGCACCCTTGGCGGGGGGGCTAGCAATCAGCCCCAGCATTTT
TRBJ2-3 TRBV27 . TRBD2 CASSNSGRTTDTQYF TGTGCCAGCAGTAATAGCGGGAGAACCACAGATACGCAGTATTTT
TRBJ1-3 TRBV5-1 . . CASTPGVTGNTIYF TGCGCCAGCACGCCCGGGGTAACGGGAAACACCATATATTTT
TRBJ2-5 TRBV28 . TRBD2 CASSSLAGGGETQYF TGTGCCAGCAGTTCTCTAGCGGGAGGGGGAGAGACCCAGTACTTC
TRBJ2-3 TRBV5-6 once TRBD1 CASSSGTGGTDTQYF TGTGCCAGCAGCTCCGGGACAGGGGGCACAGATACGCAGTATTTT
TRBJ1-1 TRBV11-2 . . CASSLDLRNTEVFF TGTGCCAGCAGCTTAGATTTGAGGAACACTGAAGTTTTCTTT
TRBJ1-4 TRBV6-1 . . CASSELTGSAPLDEKLFF TGTGCCAGCAGTGAACTAACAGGGAGCGCACCCCTGGATGAAAAACTGTTTTTT
TRBJ2-2 TRBV14 once . CASSPRFGGAGELFF TGTGCCAGCAGCCCTAGATTTGGTGGGGCCGGGGAGCTGTTTTTT
TRBJ1-5 TRBV29-1 few . CSVVMGVGQPQHF TGCAGCGTTGTGATGGGGGTAGGTCAGCCCCAGCATTTT
TRBJ1-1 TRBV5-1 . TRBD1 CASSGTGQTQAFF TGCGCCAGCAGCGGGACAGGACAAACTCAAGCTTTCTTT
TRBJ1-5 TRBV10-3 . . CAMGPLLDQPQHF TGTGCCATGGGACCACTCCTAGATCAGCCCCAGCATTTT
TRBJ2-1 TRBV10-2 once . CASRGSGPYNEQFF TGCGCCAGCAGGGGTAGCGGTCCCTACAATGAGCAGTTCTTC
TRBJ1-5 TRBV19 . . CASSIRSYSNQPQHF TGTGCCAGTAGTATTCGCTCTTACAGCAATCAGCCCCAGCATTTT
TRBJ1-3 TRBV7-6 . . CASSFQGNTIYF TGTGCCAGCAGCTTTCAGGGAAACACCATATATTTT
TRBJ1-1 TRBV30 . TRBD1 CAWSAQGAFAEAFF TGTGCCTGGAGTGCCCAGGGGGCGTTCGCTGAAGCTTTCTTT
TRBJ2-1 TRBV5-4 . TRBD1 CASSRSRDSLYNEQFF TGTGCCAGCAGCCGGTCCCGGGACAGCTTATACAATGAGCAGTTCTTC
TRBJ2-1 TRBV6-5 . . CASSYKEYNEQFF TGTGCCAGCAGTTACAAGGAATACAATGAGCAGTTCTTC
TRBJ1-3 TRBV7-9 . . CASSLLAGPDGNTIYF TGTGCCAGCAGCTTATTAGCGGGTCCTGATGGAAACACCATATATTTT
TRBJ2-7 TRBV20-1 . . CSAHEMYEQYF TGCAGTGCCCATGAGATGTACGAGCAGTACTTC
TRBJ2-1 TRBV12-5 few . CASGRTEYEQFF TGTGCTAGTGGTCGGACTGAGTATGAGCAGTTCTTC
TRBJ1-5 TRBV19 few . CASSTYNQPQHF TGTGCCAGTAGTACCTACAATCAGCCCCAGCATTTT
TRBJ1-1 TRBV11-2 . . CASSQQGGTEAFF TGTGCCAGCAGCCAACAGGGAGGTACTGAAGCTTTCTTT
TRBJ2-3 TRBV14 . . CASSQVSGYTDTQYF TGTGCCAGCAGCCAAGTTTCGGGATACACAGATACGCAGTATTTT
TRBJ1-5 TRBV10-3 once . CAISGAGNQPQHF TGTGCCATCAGTGGGGCGGGGAATCAGCCCCAGCATTTT